Sequencing of this T cell receptor (beta chain) was carried out in a study of cytomegalovirus exposure and HLA in healthy donors. As for the study in general: Earlier sequencing of about 200 million T cells yielded 90 million to 140 million unique TCR beta sequences.

The PCR used 60 Vbeta and 13 Jbeta primers. TCRdb's copy holds only in-frame clones and misses some; the assay was immunoSEQ multiplex PCR. Among 85,000 to 100,000 clones listed, around 85% were seen once. This CDR3 has 15 amino acids. The V gene's germline CDR1 is MNHNS and CDR2 SASEGT. The V and J ends lost 2 bases and 2 bases respectively, with 12 bases between them. The gene calls are TRBV6-1 and TRBJ1-1; TRBD1 might be the D (6 bases). This TCR came from a girl aged 2 to 9 in good health and CMV-seropositive. Sequencing input: PBMCs. The CDR3: CASSETGLRNTEAFF. As DNA, the CDR3 is TGTGCCAGCAGTGAAACAGGGCTTCGAAACACTGAAGCTTTCTTT.